These 9 T cell receptor beta chains came from one sample sequenced in a study of Graves' ophthalmopathy and Graves' hyperthyroidism. Amplified TCR beta CDR3 regions were obtained using RNA transcripts as template. Second-round multiplex PCR followed a first-round RT-PCR using HTBI primers. TCRdb passed the multiplex PCR reads through MiXCR, listing each CDR3 protein once. The table shows over a million distinct CDR3 sequences, with about two fifths occurring only once. The sequenced material came from peripheral blood or thyroid tissue (not recorded which). The origin of the receptors is an adult man with Graves' hyperthyroidism.

The chain joins TRBV24-1 to TRBJ2-7, with TRBD1 as a possible D gene (6 bases). The CDR3 runs 15 residues. Germline V gene sequence: CDR1 KGHDR, CDR2 SFDVKD. V dropped 11 bases and J dropped 5 bases, with 24 bases sitting between them. The CDR3 reads CASMVKPTGSHEQYF. The CDR3 DNA reads as TGTGCCAGCATGGTAAAGCCCACAGGGTCCCACGAGCAGTACTTC.

This clonotype has a count of ten or more. At one end, the junction sequence differs from germline, possibly due to a read error. The CDR3 here is CASSWLEGQLVF. As DNA, the CDR3 is TGTGCCAGCAGCTGGCTGGAGGGCCAACTAGTGTTC. This chain connects TRBV6-1 to TRBJ2-5; tentative D call: TRBD2 (6 bases). This CDR3 is 12 amino acids long. Germline CDR1 and CDR2: MNHNS and SASEGT.

The chain couples TRBV29-1 to TRBJ2-7; D is uncertain. The V gene lost 7 bases and the J gene lost 10 bases, with 11 bases spanning the gap. CDR1 and CDR2 (germline): SQVTM, ANQGSEA. The CDR3 is 9 amino acids. The CDR3 loop is CSAQLRQYF. The CDR3 DNA reads as TGCAGCGCCCAACTCCGACAGTACTTC.

J is TRBJ2-7 and V is TRBV7-2, with D perhaps TRBD1 or TRBD2 (5 bases each). CDR3 length equals 16 residues. Between the trimmed V and J ends, which lost 4 bases and 2 bases, there was a span of 18 bases. Per germline, CDR1 SGHTA and CDR2 FQGNSA. CDR3 nucleotides: TGTGCCAGCAGCTCATGGCCCGGGACGGAACCCTACGAGCAGTACTTC. Its translation is CASSSWPGTEPYEQYF.

Many counts were recorded for this clonotype. This chain joins TRBV11-2 and TRBJ2-7; D might be TRBD2 (5 bases). Germline CDR1 and CDR2: SGHAT and FQNNGV. The CDR3 extends over 12 amino acids. The V and J ends lost 5 bases and 4 bases respectively, with 9 bases between them. CDR3 nucleotides: TGTGCCAGCAGCCCCCGGACTTACGAGCAGTACTTC. It yields the protein CASSPRTYEQYF.

This clonotype appeared many times. DNA for the CDR3: TGCAGTGCTGGGGAGGAGCAGTACTTC. Its protein is CSAGEEQYF. V and J are TRBV20-1 and TRBJ2-7; tentative D call: TRBD2 (5 bases). The CDR3 covers 9 residues. The V gene's germline CDR1 is DFQATT and CDR2 SNEGSKA (reference sequence). V dropped 5 bases and J dropped 7 bases, with 6 bases sitting between them.

This chain connects TRBV10-2 to TRBJ2-7; D remains unclear. V lost 5 bases and J lost 0, with 14 bases in between. Germline-derived CDR1 and CDR2 are WSHSY and SAAADI. The CDR3 consists of 15 residues. CDR3 loop: CASSRGALGSYEQYF. The DNA of the CDR3 is TGCGCCAGCAGTCGCGGTGCACTGGGCTCCTACGAGCAGTACTTC.

The CDR3 DNA reads as TGTGCCAGCAGCTTAGTTGGGAGGGCGGGCGAAGGAAGCCAGCCCCAGCATTTT. Its translation: CASSLVGRAGEGSQPQHF. The chain uses TRBV7-8 and TRBJ1-5; D is undetermined. Germline V lookup: CDR1 SGHVS, CDR2 FQNEAQ. V lost 1 base and J 7 bases, leaving 23 bases between the germline ends. This CDR3 has 18 residues.

For the CDR3, the DNA is TGTGCCAGCAGCCTCAGGGGGCACGGCGGGGAGCTGTTTTTT. It translates to CASSLRGHGGELFF. The chain recombines TRBV28 with TRBJ2-2; TRBD1 agrees at 8 bases. With 6 bases clipped from V and 7 bases from J, the junction kept 7 bases outside the gene matches. The CDR3 has 14 residues. Germline-derived CDR1 and CDR2 are MDHEN and SYDVKM.